A selection of T cell receptor beta chains follows, all from one sample in a study of blood T cell repertoires in COVID-19. Clones were sequenced by immunoSEQ multiplex PCR, and TCRdb holds only the in-frame ones, with some missing. The table has some 340,000 clones, under 85% seen once; the top ten hold around 5%. Source material: PBMCs or T cells enriched from blood (not recorded which). Receptor source: a woman aged 45 to 65 who had recovered from COVID-19. Each CDR3 is given with its conserved first and last residue. Each record gives: V gene, clone size, J gene, CDR3 length, D gene, CDR3 DNA, CDR3 protein. D genes are given only for firm matches. Clone size is stated in some rows and not others, as once, few, many or a class when expanded.

>TRBV6-5|NA|TRBJ1-1|13|NA
TGTGCCAGCAACGGCAACGGGGACACTGAAGCTTTCTTT
CASNGNGDTEAFF
>TRBV19|few|TRBJ1-6|15|NA
TGTGCCAGTAGTAACCGGCGGGTAGGTGGTTCACCCCTCCACTTT
CASSNRRVGGSPLHF
>TRBV11-1|NA|TRBJ2-1|15|TRBD1
TGTGCCAGCAGTTCTGGACAGGGAACCTACAATGAGCAGTTCTTC
CASSSGQGTYNEQFF
>TRBV25-1|NA|TRBJ1-2|13|TRBD1
TGTGCCAGCAGTCCGGGACAGGGGCGACGCTACACCTTC
CASSPGQGRRYTF
>TRBV3-1/TRBV3-2|few|TRBJ2-4|15|TRBD1
TGTGCCAGCAGCCCTGGAACAGGGGGCCGGTACATTCAGTACTTC
CASSPGTGGRYIQYF
>TRBV6-6|NA|TRBJ2-2|15|NA
TGTGCCAGCAGTTACTCGAGGGTCTCCACCGGGGAGCTGTTTTTT
CASSYSRVSTGELFF
>TRBV6-1|NA|TRBJ1-2|14|NA
TGTGCCAGCAGTGAAGCAAGACAGCGCTATGGCTACACCTTC
CASSEARQRYGYTF
>TRBV19|NA|TRBJ2-5|17|TRBD1
TGTGCCAGTAGTCCTCCGTCTCTGACAGGGGACGCGAGGATTCAGTACTTC
CASSPPSLTGDARIQYF
>TRBV5-6|NA|TRBJ2-5|13|NA
TGTGCCAGCAGCTTGCAAGGGGGAGAGACCCAGTACTTC
CASSLQGGETQYF
>TRBV5-1|few|TRBJ2-5|15|TRBD2
TGCGCCAGCAGCTACAGCGGGGACCATTCTGAGACCCAGTACTTC
CASSYSGDHSETQYF
>TRBV19|NA|TRBJ2-3|19|TRBD2
TGTGCCAGTAGTATAGTGAGGAGCGGGGGCCTACTTTACACAGATACGCAGTATTTT
CASSIVRSGGLLYTDTQYF
>TRBV7-9|NA|TRBJ2-5|15|TRBD1
TGTGCCAGCAGCCCGCCCCCGGGACAGGTGGAGACCCAGTACTTC
CASSPPPGQVETQYF
>TRBV11-2|NA|TRBJ1-2|15|NA
TGTGCCAGCAGCCGCAGGCGGGGGGCGCCGGAAGGCTACACCTTC
CASSRRRGAPEGYTF
>TRBV18|NA|TRBJ1-2|13|NA
TGTGCCAGCTCCACCTGGGCAGGCTATGGCTACACCTTC
CASSTWAGYGYTF
>TRBV11-2|NA|TRBJ2-5|17|TRBD2
TGTGCCAGCAGCACACCCGAGCGGGGGGCGACACAAGAGACCCAGTACTTC
CASSTPERGATQETQYF
>TRBV4-1|NA|TRBJ1-1|15|NA
TGCGCCAGCAGCCCCCAGGGAGGGGAGAACACTGAAGCTTTCTTT
CASSPQGGENTEAFF
>TRBV7-3|NA|TRBJ2-2|13|NA
TGTGCCAGCAGCTCAAAGAACACCGGGGAGCTGTTTTTT
CASSSKNTGELFF
>TRBV10-3|NA|TRBJ2-1|14|TRBD2
TGTGCCATCAGTGCGACTAGCGGGAGTGGGGAGCAGTTCTTC
CAISATSGSGEQFF
>TRBV3-1/TRBV3-2|NA|TRBJ1-1|15|NA
TGTGCCAGCAGCCATACCGGGGGAATGAACACTGAAGCTTTCTTT
CASSHTGGMNTEAFF
>TRBV6-2/TRBV6-3|NA|TRBJ1-1|14|TRBD1
TGTGCCAGCAGTTACAGGGGGCTGGTCACTGAAGCTTTCTTT
CASSYRGLVTEAFF
>TRBV5-1|NA|TRBJ2-2|20|TRBD2
TGCGCCAGCAGCTCCGGAGGGACTAGCGGGATAGATTCGAACGCCGGGGAGCTGTTTTTT
CASSSGGTSGIDSNAGELFF
>TRBV6-5|NA|TRBJ2-1|13|TRBD2
TGTGCCAGCAGTAAGACTAGCGGGACCGACCAGATCTTC
CASSKTSGTDQIF
>TRBV6-5|NA|TRBJ1-5|15|NA
TGTGCCAGCAGTTACTCGGGGACAAGCAATCAGCCCCAGCATTTT
CASSYSGTSNQPQHF
>TRBV4-2|few|TRBJ1-1|16|NA
TGTGCCAGCAGCCAAGTCCGGGGGGCCTCGAACACTGAAGCTTTCTTT
CASSQVRGASNTEAFF
>TRBV19|NA|TRBJ1-2|13|NA
TGTGCCAGTAGTATCACTCCTAACTATGGCTACACCTTC
CASSITPNYGYTF
>TRBV9|NA|TRBJ1-3|16|NA
TGTGCCAGCAGCGTATCGGAGGTGCCCATGGGAAACACCATATATTTT
CASSVSEVPMGNTIYF
>TRBV5-6|once|TRBJ1-2|15|NA
TGTGCCAGCAGCCCCGCCGGGTGGGGGGGCTATGGCTACACCTTC
CASSPAGWGGYGYTF
>TRBV7-7|NA|TRBJ2-1|15|NA
TGTGCTAGCAGCTTAGGGGGCGGGAATCACAATGAGCAGTTCTTC
CASSLGGGNHNEQFF
>TRBV11-2|NA|TRBJ2-3|16|TRBD1
TGTGCCAGCAGCTTACTCCGGACAGGGGTCACAGATACGCAGTATTTT
CASSLLRTGVTDTQYF
>TRBV2|NA|TRBJ2-1|15|NA
TGTGCCAGCAGTGAAGGTTGGCAGATATACAATGAGCAGTTCTTC
CASSEGWQIYNEQFF
>TRBV29-1|NA|TRBJ2-5|14|NA
TGCAGCGTGGCTACAGGGAGTGGACAAGAGACCCAGTACTTC
CSVATGSGQETQYF
>TRBV4-3|few|TRBJ1-1|14|NA
TGCGCCAGCAGCCCTACCCGTAGGAACACTGAAGCTTTCTTT
CASSPTRRNTEAFF
>TRBV5-8|NA|TRBJ1-2|13|NA
TGTGCCAGCAGACCCGGGATTTACTATGGCTACACCTTC
CASRPGIYYGYTF
>TRBV3-1/TRBV3-2|NA|TRBJ2-5|16|TRBD2
TGTGCCAGCAGCCCGACTAGCGGGAGAGGTCAAGAGACCCAGTACTTC
CASSPTSGRGQETQYF
>TRBV2|NA|TRBJ1-2|16|NA
TGTGCCAGCAGAGCCACTCCGGGTGAAGGCTCCTATGGCTACACCTTC
CASRATPGEGSYGYTF
>TRBV14|NA|TRBJ2-1|17|TRBD2
TGTGCCAGCAGCCACCCCCCCTTATGGGAGGGCCGTGATGAGCAGTTCTTC
CASSHPPLWEGRDEQFF
>TRBV27|NA|TRBJ2-1|14|NA
TGTGCCAGCAGTTTTGCGGGGAAGTACAATGAGCAGTTCTTC
CASSFAGKYNEQFF
>TRBV4-1|NA|TRBJ1-2|16|NA
TGCGCCAGCAGCCCAGTCCACGCCGACAAAACCTATGGCTACACCTTC
CASSPVHADKTYGYTF
>TRBV7-2|NA|TRBJ1-1|14|TRBD1
TGTGCCAGCAGCTTAGCGGTGGACAGGACCGGGGCTTTCTTT
CASSLAVDRTGAFF
>TRBV24-1|once|TRBJ2-5|14|NA
TGTGCCACCAGCGATAGTGGCTACCAAGAGACCCAGTACTTC
CATSDSGYQETQYF